Listed here are 2 T cell receptor beta chains from one sample, sequenced in a study of blood T cell repertoires in COVID-19. Sequencing used immunoSEQ multiplex PCR; TCRdb keeps in-frame clones, though not all of them. The table records tens of thousands of clones, around 84% of them present only once. Sequencing was done on a sample of peripheral blood. These receptors originate from a woman at least 80 years old in a cohort sampled during active or convalescent COVID-19.

Turning to this clone: Other nucleotide sequences from this sample produce the same CDR3. The rearrangement links TRBV7-3 to TRBJ2-1; the match to TRBD1 covers 9 bases. Looked up from germline, CDR1 is SGHTA and CDR2 is FQGTGA. The CDR3 extends over 15 amino acids. V shed 5 bases and J 3 bases; nucleotides not matched to a gene: 5. For the CDR3, the DNA is TGTGCCAGCAGCCCCCGGGACAGGGTCTACAATGAGCAGTTCTTC. Protein product: CASSPRDRVYNEQFF.

The gene calls are TRBV6-6 and TRBJ2-7; 10 bases are shared with TRBD2. CDR3 length: 15 amino acids. V lost 5 bases and J lost 4; bases outside the gene matches: 8. In germline, CDR1 is MNHNY, CDR2 SVGAGI (reference sequence). CDR3 nucleotides: TGTGCCAGCAGTACGGGGACTAGCGTCCCTTACGAGCAGTACGTC. It encodes CASSTGTSVPYEQYV.